A selection of T cell receptor beta chains follows, all from one sample in a study of spatial heterogeneity in lung cancer. From the 5' RACE reads, TCRdb called clonotypes with MiXCR, one entry per CDR3 protein. The data show 40,000 to 45,000 distinct CDR3 sequences, approximately 22% seen once. The starting material was PBMCs, obtained at follow-up. The receptors were sampled from a female donor with early-stage non-small cell lung cancer. CDR3s include the opening cysteine and the closing phenylalanine or tryptophan. The D gene is left open where the match is weak. Rows give clone size only sometimes, using once, few, many, or a class for an expanded clone.

clone_size j_call d_call v_call cdr3_aa cdr3_nt
many TRBJ2-3 - TRBV7-9 CASRPPFRTGWTDTQYF TGTGCCAGCAGGCCTCCGTTCCGGACCGGGTGGACAGATACGCAGTATTTT
few TRBJ2-1 TRBD2 TRBV2 CASSEEREGQQFF TGTGCCAGCAGTGAGGAGCGGGAGGGCCAGCAGTTCTTC
- TRBJ2-3 - TRBV2 CASSPLRGAPADTQYF TGTGCCAGCAGCCCCTTGAGGGGGGCGCCCGCAGATACGCAGTATTTT
many TRBJ2-7 - TRBV7-2 CASSSQGQTEQYF TGTGCCAGCAGCTCGCAAGGACAGACCGAGCAGTACTTC
- TRBJ1-1 - TRBV10-2 CASSAELRVNTEAFF TGCGCCAGCAGTGCCGAGCTGAGAGTGAACACTGAAGCTTTCTTT
many TRBJ1-5 - TRBV24-1 CATSDGGQNKPQHF TGTGCCACCAGTGATGGAGGACAGAACAAGCCCCAGCATTTT
few TRBJ2-5 - TRBV2 CASRRDATETQYF TGTGCCAGCAGACGGGACGCCACAGAGACCCAGTACTTC
many TRBJ1-1 - TRBV6-6 CASSYPPERTEAFF TGTGCCAGCAGTTACCCCCCCGAAAGAACTGAAGCTTTCTTT
- TRBJ2-3 TRBD2 TRBV10-2 CASTGTSGGGGPDTQYF TGCGCCAGCACCGGGACTAGCGGTGGGGGTGGGCCAGATACGCAGTATTTT
- TRBJ2-3 TRBD1 TRBV11-2 CASSIEGCQGGTDTQYF TGTGCCAGCAGCATAGAAGGATGTCAGGGGGGCACAGATACGCAGTATTTT
few TRBJ1-2 - TRBV19 CASSVSRGPYGYTF TGTGCCAGTAGTGTCTCCAGGGGCCCGTATGGCTACACCTTC
- TRBJ2-5 TRBD2 TRBV11-1 CASSFAQRGASETQYF TGTGCCAGCAGCTTTGCCCAGCGGGGTGCCTCTGAGACCCAGTACTTC
- TRBJ2-3 TRBD2 TRBV29-1 CSVVSSGADTQYF TGCAGCGTCGTCAGTAGCGGGGCGGATACGCAGTATTTT
- TRBJ2-1 - TRBV7-9 CASSAAGIYNEQFF TGTGCCAGCAGCGCGGCGGGAATATACAATGAGCAGTTCTTC
few TRBJ2-1 - TRBV24-1 CATSAKDLSYNEQFF TGTGCCACCAGTGCTAAGGACCTGTCCTACAATGAGCAGTTCTTC
- TRBJ1-1 - TRBV20-1 CSAFLFGTEAFF TGCAGTGCTTTCCTCTTCGGGACTGAAGCTTTCTTT
- TRBJ2-7 - TRBV20-1 CSAPPPAGTPYEQYF TGCAGTGCTCCGCCTCCGGCGGGAACTCCCTACGAGCAGTACTTC
- TRBJ1-1 TRBD1 TRBV7-8 CASSPRQGEVKTEAFF TGTGCCAGCAGCCCCCGACAGGGGGAAGTGAAAACTGAAGCTTTCTTT
few TRBJ1-2 - TRBV5-1 CASSLGLDSGGYTF TGCGCCAGCAGCTTGGGACTTGACAGTGGCGGCTACACCTTC
many TRBJ2-1 TRBD2 TRBV20-1 CSASRAGVSYNEQFF TGCAGTGCTAGTCGAGCGGGAGTCTCCTACAATGAGCAGTTCTTC
many TRBJ2-3 - TRBV29-1 CSVDSDGTDTQYF TGCAGCGTTGATAGCGATGGCACAGATACGCAGTATTTT
- TRBJ2-2 TRBD2 TRBV7-3 CASSLLAGETGELFF TGTGCCAGCAGCCTTTTAGCGGGAGAGACCGGGGAGCTGTTTTTT
- TRBJ1-2 - TRBV2 CASVSWRRGYTF TGTGCCAGCGTGTCGTGGAGGCGGGGCTACACCTTC
many TRBJ1-1 TRBD1 TRBV11-2 CASSLSTGPNQAFF TGTGCCAGCAGCTTGTCGACAGGGCCTAACCAAGCTTTCTTT
few TRBJ1-5 TRBD1 TRBV5-1 CASSAGTGNNQPQHF TGCGCCAGCAGCGCTGGGACAGGAAACAATCAGCCCCAGCATTTT
once TRBJ1-1 TRBD1 TRBV27 CASRQQGYTEAFF TGTGCCAGCAGACAACAGGGGTACACTGAAGCTTTCTTT
- TRBJ2-5 TRBD2 TRBV12-3/TRBV12-4 CASRPGLADNQETQYF TGTGCCAGCAGACCAGGACTAGCGGACAACCAAGAGACCCAGTACTTC
many TRBJ2-7 TRBD1 TRBV7-9 CASSSSTGGSYEQYF TGTGCCAGCAGCTCAAGCACAGGGGGGTCCTACGAGCAGTACTTC
- TRBJ2-2 - TRBV2 CASIGGEDTGELFF TGTGCCAGCATCGGAGGGGAGGACACCGGGGAGCTGTTTTTT
- TRBJ2-3 - TRBV7-2 CASSLARRQWVPDTQYF TGTGCCAGCAGCTTAGCGCGGAGACAGTGGGTCCCAGATACGCAGTATTTT
- TRBJ1-1 - TRBV7-9 CASTTRGGDTEAFF TGTGCCAGCACCACCCGGGGGGGAGACACTGAAGCTTTCTTT
few TRBJ2-1 TRBD2 TRBV5-1 CASSPAGVTDEQFF TGCGCCAGCAGCCCAGCGGGGGTGACGGATGAGCAGTTCTTC
many TRBJ1-2 - TRBV15 CATSRGPSGTIYGYTF TGTGCCACCAGCAGAGGCCCTTCGGGGACTATTTATGGCTACACCTTC
many TRBJ1-1 - TRBV12-3/TRBV12-4 CASRRTVNTEAFF TGTGCCAGCAGAAGGACGGTGAACACTGAAGCTTTCTTT
- TRBJ2-7 - TRBV7-9 CASSPAPTGEQYF TGTGCCAGCAGCCCGGCCCCTACGGGCGAGCAGTACTTC
- TRBJ1-1 - TRBV19 CATFSRTENTEAFF TGTGCCACGTTCTCCAGGACAGAGAACACTGAAGCTTTCTTT
many TRBJ2-1 TRBD2 TRBV5-1 CASSLLLAGGRSYNEQFF TGCGCCAGCAGCTTGCTACTAGCGGGGGGCCGCTCCTACAATGAGCAGTTCTTC
few TRBJ2-5 TRBD2 TRBV9 CASSPHAGGAETQYF TGTGCCAGCAGCCCTCATGCGGGGGGGGCAGAGACCCAGTACTTC
medium-sized TRBJ2-7 TRBD2 TRBV7-6 CASSHPGTRSSYEQYF TGTGCCAGCAGCCACCCCGGGACTAGGAGCTCCTACGAGCAGTACTTC
- TRBJ1-6 TRBD1 TRBV6-5 CASSRQGVGSPLHF TGTGCCAGCAGTCGACAGGGGGTCGGTTCACCCCTCCACTTT
many TRBJ2-1 TRBD2 TRBV3-1 CASRGGGQNEQFF TGTGCCAGCAGGGGCGGGGGGCAGAATGAGCAGTTCTTC
- TRBJ2-5 - TRBV7-4 CASSLGQGYQETQYF TGTGCCAGCAGCTTAGGGCAGGGGTATCAAGAGACCCAGTACTTC
few TRBJ1-3 - TRBV13 CASSLAGVRYF TGTGCCAGCAGCTTAGCCGGAGTTAGATATTTT